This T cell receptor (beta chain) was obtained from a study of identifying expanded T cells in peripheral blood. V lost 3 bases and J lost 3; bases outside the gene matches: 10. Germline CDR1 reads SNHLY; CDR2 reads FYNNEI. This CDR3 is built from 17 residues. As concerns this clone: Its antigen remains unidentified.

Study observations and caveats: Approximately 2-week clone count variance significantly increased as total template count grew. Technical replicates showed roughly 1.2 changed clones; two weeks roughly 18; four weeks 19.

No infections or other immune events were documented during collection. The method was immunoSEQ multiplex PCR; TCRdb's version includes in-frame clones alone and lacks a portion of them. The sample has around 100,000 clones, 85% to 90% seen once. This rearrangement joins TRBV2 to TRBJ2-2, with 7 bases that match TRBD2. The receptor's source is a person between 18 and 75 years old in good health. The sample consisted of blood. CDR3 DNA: TGTGCCAGCAGTGATCTAACCGGGGGGTGGCACACCGGGGAGCTGTTTTTT. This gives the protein CASSDLTGGWHTGELFF.